Listed here are 24 T cell receptor beta chains from one sample, sequenced in a study of T cells in localized non-small cell lung cancer. This table comes from immunoSEQ multiplex PCR, and its TCRdb copy is limited to in-frame clones, with some not included. The table has fewer than 40,000 clones, around 73% seen once. The source was peripheral blood, collected before any cancer treatment. The source is a male donor aged 60 or over with stage II squamous cell lung carcinoma.

This chain joins TRBV11-1 and TRBJ2-3; no clear D. The V end lost 2 bases, the J end lost 3 bases, and 9 bases lay between the germline ends. Germline CDR1 is SGHAT and CDR2 is FQDESV (reference sequence). The length of the CDR3 is 14 residues. This chain's CDR3 is CASSLPVGTDTQYF. CDR3 bases: TGTGCCAGCAGCTTACCTGTGGGGACAGATACGCAGTATTTT.

The V and J genes are TRBV5-1 and TRBJ2-7; possible D gene TRBD2, 6 bases. Looked up from germline, CDR1 is SGHRS and CDR2 is YFSETQ. The CDR3 has 15 amino acids. The V end lost 2 bases, the J end lost 2 bases, and 14 bases lay between the germline ends. The CDR3 sequence is CASSFSPGDTYEQYF. In nucleotides, the CDR3 is TGCGCCAGCAGCTTCTCCCCGGGAGACACCTACGAGCAGTACTTC.

The table lists this clone with a few counts. The chain combines TRBV6-1 with TRBJ2-2, with D unclear. Germline values: CDR1 MNHNS, CDR2 SASEGT. Trimming cost V 4 bases and J 6 bases, with 12 bases left between them. The CDR3 sequence is 14 residues long. In nucleotides, the CDR3 is TGTGCCAGCAGTGTATTAGAAGAAGCCGGGGAGCTGTTTTTT. Protein sequence: CASSVLEEAGELFF.

This chain uses TRBV28 with TRBJ1-5; D not resolved. Germline loops: CDR1 MDHEN, CDR2 SYDVKM. The length of the CDR3 is 12 residues. Trimming removed 2 bases from V and 3 bases from J, with 2 bases in between. Here the CDR3 reads CASSLINQPQHF. The CDR3 nucleotides read TGTGCCAGCAGTTTAATCAATCAGCCCCAGCATTTT.

V and J are TRBV5-4 and TRBJ2-2; possibly TRBD1 for D (6 bases). Deletions cut 0 bases from V and 3 bases from J, with 18 bases between. CDR1 is SGHNT and CDR2 is YYREEE in the germline V gene (reference sequence). The CDR3 loop spans 18 amino acids. CDR3 sequence (DNA): TGTGCCAGCAGCTTGGCCAGTGGTGGGACAACCTACACCGGGGAGCTGTTTTTT. Translated: CASSLASGGTTYTGELFF.

The V and J genes are TRBV7-2 and TRBJ2-1, with 12 positions matching TRBD2. CDR3 length equals 16 residues. The V segment lost 5 bases and the J segment 8 bases; nucleotides outside the gene matches: 10. Germline V lookup: CDR1 SGHTA, CDR2 FQGNSA. The chain's CDR3 is CASSRLAGVVGHEQFF. CDR3 nucleotides: TGTGCCAGCAGCCGACTAGCGGGAGTTGTGGGACATGAGCAGTTCTTC. The full variable domain, completed using reference TRBV7-2 and TRBJ2-1, is GAGVSQSPSNKVTEKGKDVELRCDPISGHTALYWYRQSLGQGLEFLIYFQGNSAPDKSGLPSDRFSAERTGGSVSTLTIQRTQQEDSAVYLCASSRLAGVVGHEQFFGPGTRLTVL.

The chain has TRBV5-1 and TRBJ2-7; 11 bases match TRBD2. The V gene end was trimmed by 6 bases and the J gene end by 1 base; junction bases not matched to a gene: 3. Germline CDR1 and CDR2: SGHRS and YFSETQ. This CDR3 comprises 14 residues. CDR3 residues: CASTGTSGSYEQYF. Here the CDR3 DNA reads TGCGCCAGCACCGGGACTAGCGGTTCCTACGAGCAGTACTTC. Full variable domain (remainder filled in from reference TRBV5-1 and TRBJ2-7): KAGVTQTPRYLIKTRGQQVTLSCSPISGHRSVSWYQQTPGQGLQFLFEYFSETQRNKGNFPGRFSGRQFSNSRSEMNVSTLELGDSALYLCASTGTSGSYEQYFGPGTRLTVT.

This chain links TRBV9 with TRBJ2-6, with no clear D. In germline, CDR1 is SGDLS, CDR2 YYNGEE. The CDR3 has 17 residues. V was shortened by 4 bases and J by 0 bases, with 14 bases between the two germline ends. In DNA, the CDR3 is TGTGCCAGCAGCCCACTTCCAGGTTCCTCTGGGGCCAACGTCCTGACTTTC. Translation gives CASSPLPGSSGANVLTF.

The chain is built from TRBV18 and TRBJ2-7; TRBD1 agrees at 10 bases. After removal of 5 bases from V and 5 bases from J, the junction contained 6 bases not matched to a gene. CDR3 size: 14 residues. The germline gives CDR1 KGHSH, CDR2 LQKENI. In nucleotides, the CDR3 is TGTGCCAGCTCAGGGACCGGGACAGGGGACGAGCAGTACTTC. This encodes CASSGTGTGDEQYF.

The rearrangement uses TRBV11-3 and TRBJ2-6, with D perhaps TRBD1 (6 bases). The germline V gene encodes CDR1 SGHNT and CDR2 YENEEA. Trimming left V 4 bases short and J 1 base short, with 8 bases between. The CDR3 covers 15 residues. CDR3 protein: CASSYTGSGANVLTF. In DNA form, the CDR3 reads TGTGCCAGCAGCTATACAGGGTCTGGGGCCAACGTCCTGACTTTC. Based on the CDR3 plus reference TRBV11-3 and TRBJ2-6, the full variable domain is EAGVVQSPRYKIIEKKQPVAFWCNPISGHNTLYWYLQNLGQGPELLIRYENEEAVDDSQLPKDRFSAERLKGVDSTLKIQPAELGDSAVYLCASSYTGSGANVLTFGAGSRLTVL.

This rearrangement joins TRBV25-1 to TRBJ1-2, with D perhaps matching TRBD1 (6 bases). From germline, CDR1 is MGHDK and CDR2 SYGVNS. The CDR3 is 14 amino acids. Trimming took off 4 bases at V and 2 bases at J, with 11 bases between the two ends. CDR3 nucleotide sequence: TGTGCCAGCAGTGTTGCAGGGGTGAACTATGGCTACACCTTC. Its protein product is CASSVAGVNYGYTF.

This clone has a handful of counts. The chain recombines TRBV25-1 with TRBJ2-5; 7 positions match TRBD1. Germline V gives CDR1 MGHDK, CDR2 SYGVNS. The CDR3 spans 13 residues. V lost 4 bases to trimming and J lost 5 bases; unmatched junction nucleotides: 4. The CDR3 region is CASSGQGVETQYF. CDR3 coding DNA: TGTGCCAGCAGTGGACAGGGCGTGGAGACCCAGTACTTC.

This clone appeared once. The chain combines TRBV4-1 with TRBJ2-1, with 9 bases lining up with TRBD1. Germline loops: CDR1 MGHRA, CDR2 YSYEKL. V shed 1 base, J shed 7 bases, and the junction held 8 bases outside the gene matches. The CDR3 sequence is 16 residues long. CDR3 sequence: CASSQVGTGRRNEQFF. CDR3 coding DNA: TGCGCCAGCAGCCAAGTGGGGACAGGGAGACGGAATGAGCAGTTCTTC.

The V gene is TRBV11-2, the J gene TRBJ2-1; 8 positions match TRBD2. The germline V gene has CDR1 SGHAT and CDR2 FQNNGV. V dropped 7 bases and J dropped 6; count of bases not matched to a gene: 8. The CDR3 has 14 residues. The chain's CDR3 is CASTLQTSGNEQFF. The CDR3 nucleotides are TGTGCCAGCACCCTCCAAACTAGCGGCAATGAGCAGTTCTTC.

This clone has a single count. The genes are TRBV6-6 and TRBJ2-7, with D possibly matching TRBD2 (6 bases). Trimming took off 0 bases at V and 9 bases at J, with 6 bases between the two ends. The CDR3 is 11 residues long. From germline, CDR1 is MNHNY and CDR2 SVGAGI (reference sequence). The CDR3 nucleotides read TGTGCCAGCAGTTACTCCGGGGGGCAGTACTTC. Translating gives CASSYSGGQYF.

The chain has TRBV5-8 and TRBJ2-2; weak D call: TRBD1 (6 bases). Germline CDR1 and CDR2: SGHTS and YDEGEE. Trimming removed 0 bases from V and 5 bases from J, with 11 bases in between. CDR3 length equals 15 residues. In nucleotides, the CDR3 is TGTGCCAGCAGCTTGGTGCAGGGGAAAACCGGGGAGCTGTTTTTT. This translates into CASSLVQGKTGELFF.

This clone turned up a few times. The chain is built from TRBV2 and TRBJ1-5; 8 bases line up with TRBD1. Germline V CDR1 and CDR2: SNHLY, FYNNEI. The CDR3 contains 14 residues. V lost 6 bases to trimming and J lost 6 bases; unmatched junction nucleotides: 7. This chain's CDR3 is CASSLRQGSQPQHF. In nucleotides, the CDR3 is TGTGCCAGCAGCCTAAGACAGGGGAGTCAGCCCCAGCATTTT.

The V gene is TRBV27, the J gene TRBJ1-1; D may be TRBD1 (6 bases). The CDR3 runs 17 residues. With 4 bases removed from V and 4 bases from J, the gap between germline ends came to 22 bases. Germline V lookup: CDR1 MNHEY, CDR2 SMNVEV (reference sequence). The CDR3 here is CASSSQQGIRTFTEAFF. The CDR3 DNA reads as TGTGCCAGCAGTTCCCAACAGGGAATTAGGACGTTCACTGAAGCTTTCTTT.

CDR3 sequence: CASRPIAENTGELFF. The CDR3 DNA sequence: TGCGCCAGCAGACCCATAGCGGAAAACACCGGGGAGCTGTTTTTT. The chain recombines TRBV5-1 with TRBJ2-2; D is possibly TRBD2 (6 bases). This CDR3 has 15 residues. The V end was cut by 5 bases, the J end by 2 bases, with 13 bases between. Germline V gives CDR1 SGHRS, CDR2 YFSETQ.

J is TRBJ2-3 and V is TRBV5-1; D might be TRBD1 (6 bases). Trimming took 0 bases from V and 0 from J, leaving 8 bases between them. The CDR3 sequence is 15 residues long. From germline, CDR1 is SGHRS and CDR2 YFSETQ. The CDR3, as DNA: TGCGCCAGCAGCTTGGCCGGACAGAGCACAGATACGCAGTATTTT. Protein: CASSLAGQSTDTQYF.

Only a few counts were recorded for this clone. The identical CDR3 is also encoded by other nucleotide sequences in the sample. CDR3 DNA sequence: TGTGCCAGTAGTATAGGGTACAGGGTTCAGGAGACCCAGTACTTC. Translating gives CASSIGYRVQETQYF. The chain carries TRBV19 and TRBJ2-5, with D possibly matching TRBD1 (6 bases). Germline V gene lookup returns CDR1 LNHDA and CDR2 SQIVND (reference sequence). This CDR3 contains 15 residues. Deletions cut 1 base from V and 5 bases from J, with 14 bases between.

The V and J genes are TRBV6-5 and TRBJ2-7; D gene uncertain. Germline V gives CDR1 MNHEY, CDR2 SVGAGI. V lost 11 bases and J lost 4, with 21 bases in between. The CDR3 consists of 14 residues. CDR3 amino acids: CASTFGPDFYEQYF. The CDR3, as DNA: TGTGCCTCAACTTTCGGACCAGACTTTTACGAGCAGTACTTC.

V gene TRBV7-6 combines with J gene TRBJ2-1; D perhaps matches TRBD2 (6 bases). V lost 1 base to trimming and J lost 6 bases, with 10 bases between them. Germline CDR1 reads SGHVS; CDR2 reads FNYEAQ. The CDR3 runs 14 residues. DNA of the CDR3: TGTGCCAGCAGCTTAGTGAATAGCGGCAATGAGCAGTTCTTC. Its translation: CASSLVNSGNEQFF.

The chain combines TRBV19 with TRBJ2-6, with a weak D call TRBD1 (6 bases). This CDR3 has 15 residues. The germline V and J ends were trimmed by 8 bases and 2 bases, with 13 bases remaining between them. The germline CDR1 and CDR2 sequences are LNHDA and SQIVND (reference sequence). The CDR3 sequence: CASDSGAAGANVLTF. Written as DNA, the CDR3 is TGTGCCAGTGATTCAGGGGCTGCTGGGGCCAACGTCCTGACTTTC. The full variable domain, in which reference TRBV19 and TRBJ2-6 provide the parts outside the CDR3, is DGGITQSPKYLFRKEGQNVTLSCEQNLNHDAMYWYRQDPGQGLRLIYYSQIVNDFQKGDIAEGYSVSREKKESFPLTVTSAQKNPTAFYLCASDSGAAGANVLTFGAGSRLTVL.